This TCR beta chain was observed in a study of molecular identifiers for immune sequencing clone quantification. General observations from the study: Detection of one spiked Jurkat cell's TCR RNA reportedly worked in one million naive cells. Clones of above 20 RNA copies carried over 98% of effector molecules; in naive cells they carried under 1%.

TCRdb reprocessed the PCR reads with MiXCR, giving one entry per CDR3 protein. The sample shows just over 40,000 distinct CDR3 sequences, about 24% of them seen only once. Germline lookup yields CDR1 SEHNR and CDR2 FQNEAQ (reference sequence). CDR3 length equals 12 residues. The V and J ends lost 2 bases and 7 bases respectively, with 9 bases between them. The table lists this clonotype with many counts. The antigen remains unidentified. Naive CD8 T cells were sorted, and the gate applied was CD8+CD4-CCR7+CD45RA+. Sequences were obtained from naive CD8+ T cells from blood, with Jurkat cell RNA spiked in. Subset specified: FACS-sorted CD8+CD4-CCR7+CD45RA+ naive T cells. The chain uses TRBV7-9 and TRBJ2-7; D uncertain. This TCR was recovered from a human donor in good health. Some libraries in this study had Jurkat cell RNA spiked in. CDR3: CASSLSPDEQYF. As DNA, the CDR3 is TGTGCCAGCAGCTTATCCCCGGATGAGCAGTACTTC.